The present T cell receptor beta chain was sequenced within a study of chemoradiotherapy in HPV16-positive cancers. Study details: Functional T-cell assays on a couple of HPV16-positive patients' cells defined candidate HPV-specific clones and common TCR motifs.

About this clone: Its cognate antigen is unknown.

Study-wide results and caveats: The functional HPV-specific definition rests on just two HPV16-positive patients.

Profiled with immunoSEQ multiplex PCR; TCRdb holds only in-frame clones, not every one. The sample contains under 70,000 clones, more than 90% of which appear only once. Germline-derived CDR1 and CDR2 are SGHAT and FQNNGV. The V and J ends lost 3 bases and 3 bases respectively, with 11 bases between them. CDR3 size: 14 residues. The chain recombines TRBV11-2 with TRBJ1-1, with D possibly TRBD1 on 6 matching bases. The TCR sequence derives from a human donor with HPV-associated anogenital cancer. The source was blood, collected from a patient who underwent chemoradiotherapy. CDR3 DNA sequence: TGTGCCAGCAGCTTTACAGGGAGGGACACTGAAGCTTTCTTT. The encoded protein is CASSFTGRDTEAFF. The entire variable domain, with the rest obtained from reference TRBV11-2 and TRBJ1-1, is as follows: EAGVAQSPRYKIIEKRQSVAFWCNPISGHATLYWYQQILGQGPKLLIQFQNNGVVDDSQLPKDRFSAERLKGVDSTLKIQPAKLEDSAVYLCASSFTGRDTEAFFGQGTRLTVV.